This T cell receptor (beta chain) came from a study of blood T cells in healthy people across ages. Combining a sample-barcoded 5' primer with a J-beta primer mix, a second PCR ran for about 7 to 11 cycles. Carrying 12 random nucleotides, a template-switch adaptor labeled each individual cDNA molecule. TCRdb reanalysed the 5' RACE reads using MiXCR and keeps one entry per CDR3 protein. The repertoire holds approximately 670,000 distinct CDR3 sequences, with around 38% as singletons. Concerning this clonotype: Its antigen is undetermined.

Study-level findings and limits: Per million T cells, TCR beta diversity dropped roughly linearly as age increased. Diversity of TCR beta correlated strongly with naive T cell percentage. It was the long-lived donors that had more naive CD4+ cells and higher diversity than aged donors.

This CDR3 has 14 residues. Germline V CDR1 and CDR2: ENHRY, SYGVKD. The chain couples TRBV10-3 to TRBJ2-5; TRBD2 matches 9 bases. The J call may be in error: the DNA end matches TRBJ2-7 better. Specimen: blood. This sequence was found in a man older than 75 in good health. The CDR3 DNA sequence: TGTGCCATCAGTGAGGCGGGAGGGGTGGACGAGCAGTACTTC. Residues: CAISEAGGVDEQYF.